Below are 6 T cell receptor beta chains sequenced from a single sample in a study of blood T cell repertoires in COVID-19. Profiling relied on immunoSEQ multiplex PCR, and the TCRdb table lists in-frame clones only, not all of them. Among 90,000 to 120,000 clones listed, approximately 91% were seen once. Input material: peripheral blood. Receptor source: a man aged 55 to 69 with acute or convalescent COVID-19.

The chain has TRBV9 and TRBJ1-5; a weak D match, TRBD1 (6 bases). V shed 4 bases and J shed 7 bases, with 18 bases lying between them. CDR3 length: 15 residues. Germline CDR1 reads SGDLS; CDR2 reads YYNGEE. The CDR3 coding sequence is TGTGCCAGCAGCCCATACGGGGGGCAGGGACAGCCCCAGCATTTT. Translated: CASSPYGGQGQPQHF.

The J gene is TRBJ1-4, the V gene TRBV7-8; 8 bases match TRBD1. The CDR3 is 15 residues long. Germline CDR1 and CDR2: SGHVS and FQNEAQ. Trimming at V came to 4 bases and at J to 5 bases, leaving 6 bases not matched to a gene. The CDR3: CASSSRTGTNEKLFF. The CDR3 DNA is TGTGCCAGCAGCTCTCGGACAGGGACGAATGAAAAACTGTTTTTT.

The V gene is TRBV11-2, the J gene TRBJ2-1, with D hard to call. Per germline, CDR1 SGHAT and CDR2 FQNNGV. CDR3 length equals 16 residues. V gave up 2 bases and J gave up 1 base, with 12 bases separating them. CDR3 DNA: TGTGCCAGCAGCTTAAGAACACCCCAGTCCTACAATGAGCAGTTCTTC. Its translation: CASSLRTPQSYNEQFF.

This clone was observed a single time. J is TRBJ1-4 and V is TRBV5-1, with TRBD1 matching over 10 bases. V lost 4 bases to trimming and J lost 7 bases; unmatched junction nucleotides: 4. CDR3 length: 14 residues. Germline V gives CDR1 SGHRS, CDR2 YFSETQ. The CDR3 here is CASSARTGGEKLFF. In DNA form, the CDR3 reads TGCGCCAGCAGCGCACGGACAGGGGGTGAAAAACTGTTTTTT.

Only one count was recorded for this clone. This chain links TRBV30 with TRBJ2-2; D is ambiguous. V lost 4 bases, J lost 0 bases, and 3 bases lay in between. Germline CDR1 and CDR2: GTSNPN and SVGIG (reference sequence). This CDR3 is 12 amino acids long. This CDR3 reads CAWNSNTGELFF. For the CDR3, the DNA is TGTGCCTGGAACTCGAACACCGGGGAGCTGTTTTTT. Full variable domain (remainder filled in from reference TRBV30 and TRBJ2-2): SQTIHQWPATLVQPVGSPLSLECTVEGTSNPNLYWYRQAAGRGLQLLFYSVGIGQISSEVPQNLSASRPQDRQFILSSKKLLLSDSGFYLCAWNSNTGELFFGEGSRLTVL.

The chain links TRBV6-6 to TRBJ2-7; 8 bases line up with TRBD1. The CDR3 length is 15 residues. The V gene's germline CDR1 is MNHNY and CDR2 SVGAGI (reference sequence). The V segment lost 5 bases and the J segment 6 bases; nucleotides outside the gene matches: 12. The CDR3 nucleotides are TGTGCCAGCAGTGGATATCCGGGACAGGCAGCCGAGCAGTACTTC. Its protein is CASSGYPGQAAEQYF.